This T cell receptor (beta chain) appears in the sequencing data of a study of T-cell memory formation after mild COVID-19. Trimming took off 4 bases at V and 4 bases at J, with 13 bases between the two ends. The CDR3 extends over 14 amino acids. The germline gives CDR1 SGHRS, CDR2 YFSETQ. cDNA libraries for TCR alpha and TCR beta, carrying sample barcodes and UMIs, came from 5'RACE with constant-segment primers. MiXCR was run by TCRdb on the 5' RACE reads, yielding one entry per CDR3 protein. The top ten hold under 15% of the sample, which has hundreds of thousands of distinct CDR3 sequences, roughly 21% seen once. This clonotype was counted a few times. What it binds is unknown. Findings and caveats of the study: Cross-reactive memory appears to have joined, as suggested by some responding clones showing up in pre-infection memory.

This TCR derives from an adult woman who had mild COVID-19 (a few samples of this study predate the infection). Cell type and time point are not known. V gene TRBV5-1 combines with J gene TRBJ2-3; the D gene could be TRBD1 or TRBD2 (6 bases each). The sequencing sample was made of PBMCs or a T cell subset sorted from them (not recorded which). The CDR3 bases are TGCGCCAGCAGCCCGGCTAGGGGGGCAGATACGCAGTATTTT. Translation gives CASSPARGADTQYF.